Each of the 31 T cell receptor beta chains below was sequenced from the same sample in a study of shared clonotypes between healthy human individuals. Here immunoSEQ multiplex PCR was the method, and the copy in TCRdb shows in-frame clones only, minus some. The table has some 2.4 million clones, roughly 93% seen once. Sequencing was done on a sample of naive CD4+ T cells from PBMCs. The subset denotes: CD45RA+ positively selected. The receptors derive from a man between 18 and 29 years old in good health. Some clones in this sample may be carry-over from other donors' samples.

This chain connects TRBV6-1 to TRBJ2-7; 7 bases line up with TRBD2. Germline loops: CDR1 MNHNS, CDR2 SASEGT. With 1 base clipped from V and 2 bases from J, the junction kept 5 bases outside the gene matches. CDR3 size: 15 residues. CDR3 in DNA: TGTGCCAGCAGTGAAGGGGGGGGTTTGGCCTACGAGCAGTACTTC. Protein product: CASSEGGGLAYEQYF.

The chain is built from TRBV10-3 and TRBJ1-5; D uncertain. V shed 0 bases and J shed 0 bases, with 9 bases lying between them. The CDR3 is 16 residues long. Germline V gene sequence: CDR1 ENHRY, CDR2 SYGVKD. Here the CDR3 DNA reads TGTGCCATCAGTGAGTCGACTGCGTATAGCAATCAGCCCCAGCATTTT. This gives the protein CAISESTAYSNQPQHF.

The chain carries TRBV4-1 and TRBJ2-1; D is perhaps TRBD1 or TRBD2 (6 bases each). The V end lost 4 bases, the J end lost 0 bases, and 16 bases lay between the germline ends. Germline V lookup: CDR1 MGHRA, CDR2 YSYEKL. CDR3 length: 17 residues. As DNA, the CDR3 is TGCGCCAGCAGCCCCTACTGGGGGGCCAGCTCCTACAATGAGCAGTTCTTC. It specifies CASSPYWGASSYNEQFF.

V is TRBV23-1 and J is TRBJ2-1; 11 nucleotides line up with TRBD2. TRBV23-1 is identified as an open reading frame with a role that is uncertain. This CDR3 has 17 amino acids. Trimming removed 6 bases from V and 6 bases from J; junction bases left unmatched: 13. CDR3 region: CASSPTAGTSGANEQFF. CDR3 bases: TGCGCCAGCAGCCCCACTGCGGGGACTAGCGGAGCCAATGAGCAGTTCTTC.

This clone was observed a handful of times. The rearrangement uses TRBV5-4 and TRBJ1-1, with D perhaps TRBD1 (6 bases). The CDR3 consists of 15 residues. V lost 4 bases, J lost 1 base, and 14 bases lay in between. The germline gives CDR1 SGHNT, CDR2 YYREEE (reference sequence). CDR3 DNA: TGTGCCAGCAGCCGAACCGTACAGGGGAACACTGAAGCTTTCTTT. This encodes CASSRTVQGNTEAFF.

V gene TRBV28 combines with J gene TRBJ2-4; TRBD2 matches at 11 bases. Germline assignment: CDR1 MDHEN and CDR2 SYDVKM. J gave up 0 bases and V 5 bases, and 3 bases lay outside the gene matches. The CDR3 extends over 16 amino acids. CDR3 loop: CASSPGLAGAKNIQYF. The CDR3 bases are TGTGCCAGCAGTCCAGGACTAGCGGGAGCCAAAAACATTCAGTACTTC. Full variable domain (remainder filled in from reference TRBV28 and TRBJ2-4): DVKVTQSSRYLVKRTGEKVFLECVQDMDHENMFWYRQDPGLGLRLIYFSYDVKMKEKGDIPEGYSVSREKKERFSLILESASTNQTSMYLCASSPGLAGAKNIQYFGAGTRLSVL.

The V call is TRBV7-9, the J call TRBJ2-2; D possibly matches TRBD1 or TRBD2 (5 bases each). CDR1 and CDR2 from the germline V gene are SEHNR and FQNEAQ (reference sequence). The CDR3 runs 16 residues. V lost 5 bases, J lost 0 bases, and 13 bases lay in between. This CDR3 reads CASSPWDLTNTGELFF. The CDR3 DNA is TGTGCCAGCAGCCCCTGGGACCTAACGAACACCGGGGAGCTGTTTTTT.

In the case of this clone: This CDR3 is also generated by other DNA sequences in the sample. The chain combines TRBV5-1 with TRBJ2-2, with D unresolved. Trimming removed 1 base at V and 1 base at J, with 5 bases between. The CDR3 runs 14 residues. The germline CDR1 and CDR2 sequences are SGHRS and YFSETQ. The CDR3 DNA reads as TGCGCCAGCAGCTTGAGTCAGAACACCGGGGAGCTGTTTTTT. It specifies CASSLSQNTGELFF.

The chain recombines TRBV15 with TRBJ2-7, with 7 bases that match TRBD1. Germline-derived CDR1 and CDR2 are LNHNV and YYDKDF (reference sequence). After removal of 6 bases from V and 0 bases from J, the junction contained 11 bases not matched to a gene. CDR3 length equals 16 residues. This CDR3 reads CATSRNTGESSYEQYF. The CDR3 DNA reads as TGTGCCACCAGTAGAAATACAGGGGAGAGCTCCTACGAGCAGTACTTC.

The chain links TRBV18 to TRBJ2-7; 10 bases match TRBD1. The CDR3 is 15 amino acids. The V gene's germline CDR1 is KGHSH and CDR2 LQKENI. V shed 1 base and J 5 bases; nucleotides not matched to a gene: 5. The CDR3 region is CASSPLGTGANEQYF. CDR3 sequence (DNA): TGTGCCAGCTCACCACTGGGGACAGGGGCTAACGAGCAGTACTTC.

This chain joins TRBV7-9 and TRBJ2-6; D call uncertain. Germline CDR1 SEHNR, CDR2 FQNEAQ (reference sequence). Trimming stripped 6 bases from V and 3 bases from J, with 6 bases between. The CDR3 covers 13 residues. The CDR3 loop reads CASRLVGANVLTF. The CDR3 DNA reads TGTGCCAGCAGGCTCGTTGGGGCCAACGTCCTGACTTTC.

The CDR3 sequence is CASRRPGQGLGGYTF. The DNA of the CDR3 is TGCGCCAGCAGAAGACCGGGACAGGGCTTAGGAGGCTACACCTTC. The chain combines TRBV5-1 with TRBJ1-2, with 9 bases identical to TRBD1. CDR1 and CDR2 from the germline V gene are SGHRS and YFSETQ. This CDR3 comprises 15 residues. V gave up 5 bases and J gave up 8 bases; unmatched junction bases: 13.

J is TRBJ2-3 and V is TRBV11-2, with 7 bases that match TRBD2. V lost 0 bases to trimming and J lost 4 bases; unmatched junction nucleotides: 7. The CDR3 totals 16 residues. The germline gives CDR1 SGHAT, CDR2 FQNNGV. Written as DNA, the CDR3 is TGTGCCAGCAGCTTAGACATGCAGGGAGGGGCAGATACGCAGTATTTT. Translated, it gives CASSLDMQGGADTQYF.

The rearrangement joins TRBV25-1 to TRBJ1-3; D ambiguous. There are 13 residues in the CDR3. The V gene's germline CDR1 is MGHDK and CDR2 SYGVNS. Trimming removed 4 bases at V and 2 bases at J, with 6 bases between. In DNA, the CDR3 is TGTGCCAGCAGTGTCCCCGCTGGAAACACCATATATTTT. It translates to CASSVPAGNTIYF.

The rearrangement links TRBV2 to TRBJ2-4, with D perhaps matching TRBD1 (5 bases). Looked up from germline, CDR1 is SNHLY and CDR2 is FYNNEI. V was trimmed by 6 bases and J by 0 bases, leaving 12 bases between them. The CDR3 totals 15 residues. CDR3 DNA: TGTGCCAGCAGAACAGGACCTTTAGCCAAAAACATTCAGTACTTC. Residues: CASRTGPLAKNIQYF.

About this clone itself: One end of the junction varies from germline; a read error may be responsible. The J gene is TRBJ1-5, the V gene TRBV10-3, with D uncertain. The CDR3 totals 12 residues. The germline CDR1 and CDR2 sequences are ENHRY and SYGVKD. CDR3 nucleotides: TGTGCCATCAGTCCAGGCTCCGGGCCAATAGATTTT. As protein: CAISPGSGPIDF.

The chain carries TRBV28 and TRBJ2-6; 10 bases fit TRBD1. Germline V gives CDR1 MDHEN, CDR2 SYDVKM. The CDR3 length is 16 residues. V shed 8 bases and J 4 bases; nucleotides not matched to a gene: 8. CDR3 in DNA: TGTGCCAGCGAGACAGGGGGCGCATCAGGGGCCAACGTCCTGACTTTC. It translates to CASETGGASGANVLTF. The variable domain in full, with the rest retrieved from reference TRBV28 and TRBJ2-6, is DVKVTQSSRYLVKRTGEKVFLECVQDMDHENMFWYRQDPGLGLRLIYFSYDVKMKEKGDIPEGYSVSREKKERFSLILESASTNQTSMYLCASETGGASGANVLTFGAGSRLTVL.

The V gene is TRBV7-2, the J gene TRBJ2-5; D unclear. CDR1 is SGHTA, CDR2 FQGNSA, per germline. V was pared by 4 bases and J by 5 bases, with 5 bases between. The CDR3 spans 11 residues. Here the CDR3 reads CASSSMETQYF. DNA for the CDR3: TGTGCCAGCAGCTCTATGGAGACCCAGTACTTC. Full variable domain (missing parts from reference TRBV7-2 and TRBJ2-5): GAGVSQSPSNKVTEKGKDVELRCDPISGHTALYWYRQSLGQGLEFLIYFQGNSAPDKSGLPSDRFSAERTGGSVSTLTIQRTQQEDSAVYLCASSSMETQYFGPGTRLLVL.

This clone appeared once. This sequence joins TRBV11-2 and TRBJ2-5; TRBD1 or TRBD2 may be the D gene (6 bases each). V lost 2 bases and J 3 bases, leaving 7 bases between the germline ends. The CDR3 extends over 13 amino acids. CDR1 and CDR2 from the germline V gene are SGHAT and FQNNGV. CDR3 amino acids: CASSLRGEETQYF. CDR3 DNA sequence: TGTGCCAGCAGCTTAAGGGGGGAAGAGACCCAGTACTTC.

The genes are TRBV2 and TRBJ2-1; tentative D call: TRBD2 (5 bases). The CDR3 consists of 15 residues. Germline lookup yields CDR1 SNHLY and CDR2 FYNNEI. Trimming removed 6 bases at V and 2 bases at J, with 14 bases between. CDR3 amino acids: CASSEVVRAYNEQFF. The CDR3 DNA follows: TGTGCCAGCAGCGAGGTGGTGAGGGCCTACAATGAGCAGTTCTTC.

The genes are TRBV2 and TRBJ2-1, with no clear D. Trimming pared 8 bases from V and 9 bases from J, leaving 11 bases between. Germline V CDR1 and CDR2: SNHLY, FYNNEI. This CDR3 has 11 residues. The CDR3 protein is CASQYRIEQFF. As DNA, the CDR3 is TGTGCCAGCCAGTACCGTATTGAGCAGTTCTTC. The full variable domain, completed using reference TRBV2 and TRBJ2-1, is EPEVTQTPSHQVTQMGQEVILRCVPISNHLYFYWYRQILGQKVEFLVSFYNNEISEKSEIFDDQFSVERPDGSNFTLKIRSTKLEDSAMYFCASQYRIEQFFGPGTRLTVL.

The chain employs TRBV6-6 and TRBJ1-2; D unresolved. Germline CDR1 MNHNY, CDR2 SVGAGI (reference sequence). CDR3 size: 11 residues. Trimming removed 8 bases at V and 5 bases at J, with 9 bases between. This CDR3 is CASGQPYGYTF. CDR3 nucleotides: TGTGCCAGCGGGCAGCCTTATGGCTACACCTTC.

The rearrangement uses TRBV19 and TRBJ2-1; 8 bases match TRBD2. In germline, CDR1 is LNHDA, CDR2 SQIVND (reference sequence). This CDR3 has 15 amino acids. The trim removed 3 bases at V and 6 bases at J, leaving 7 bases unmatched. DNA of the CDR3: TGTGCCAGTAGTATTCGGGGGACTAGGGGCAATGAGCAGTTCTTC. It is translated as CASSIRGTRGNEQFF.

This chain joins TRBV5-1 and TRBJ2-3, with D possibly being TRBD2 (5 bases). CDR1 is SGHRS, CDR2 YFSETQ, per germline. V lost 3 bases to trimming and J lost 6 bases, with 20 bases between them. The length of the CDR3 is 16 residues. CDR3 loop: CASSWSGEKAGDTQYF. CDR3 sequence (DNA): TGCGCCAGCAGCTGGAGTGGGGAGAAGGCTGGGGATACGCAGTATTTT.

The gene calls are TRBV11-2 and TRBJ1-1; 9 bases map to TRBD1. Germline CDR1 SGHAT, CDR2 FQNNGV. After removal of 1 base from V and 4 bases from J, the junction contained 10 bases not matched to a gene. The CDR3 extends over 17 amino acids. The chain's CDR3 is CASSLGGTGRLGTEAFF. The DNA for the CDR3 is TGTGCCAGCAGCTTAGGGGGGACAGGGAGGCTTGGCACTGAAGCTTTCTTT. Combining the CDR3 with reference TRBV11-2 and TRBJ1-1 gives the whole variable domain EAGVAQSPRYKIIEKRQSVAFWCNPISGHATLYWYQQILGQGPKLLIQFQNNGVVDDSQLPKDRFSAERLKGVDSTLKIQPAKLEDSAVYLCASSLGGTGRLGTEAFFGQGTRLTVV.

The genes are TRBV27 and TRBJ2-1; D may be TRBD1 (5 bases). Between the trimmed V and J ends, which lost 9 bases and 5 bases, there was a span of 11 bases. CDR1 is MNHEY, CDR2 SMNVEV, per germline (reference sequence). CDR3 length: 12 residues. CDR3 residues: CASSGQNNEQFF. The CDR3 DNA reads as TGTGCCAGTTCCGGACAAAACAATGAGCAGTTCTTC.

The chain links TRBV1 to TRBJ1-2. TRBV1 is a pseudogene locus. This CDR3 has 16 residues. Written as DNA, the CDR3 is TGCACCAGCAGCCAAGATCTATCGGGACGCTCTGTAAGCTACACCTTC. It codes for CTSSQDLSGRSVSYTF.

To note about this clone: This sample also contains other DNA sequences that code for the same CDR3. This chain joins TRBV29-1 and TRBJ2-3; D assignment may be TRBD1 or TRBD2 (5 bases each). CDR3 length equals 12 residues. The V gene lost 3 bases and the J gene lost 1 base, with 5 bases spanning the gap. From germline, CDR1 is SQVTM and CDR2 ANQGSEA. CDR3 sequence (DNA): TGCAGCGTTGAGGGGGGCACAGATACGCAGTATTTT. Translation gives CSVEGGTDTQYF.

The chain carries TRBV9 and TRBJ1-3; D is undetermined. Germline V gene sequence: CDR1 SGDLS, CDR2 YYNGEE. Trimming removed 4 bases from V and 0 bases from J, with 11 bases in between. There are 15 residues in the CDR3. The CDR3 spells CASSTGPSSGNTIYF. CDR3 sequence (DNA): TGTGCCAGCAGCACTGGACCGAGCTCTGGAAACACCATATATTTT. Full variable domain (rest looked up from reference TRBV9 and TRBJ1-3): DSGVTQTPKHLITATGQRVTLRCSPRSGDLSVYWYQQSLDQGLQFLIQYYNGEERAKGNILERFSAQQFPDLHSELNLSSLELGDSALYFCASSTGPSSGNTIYFGEGSWLTVV.

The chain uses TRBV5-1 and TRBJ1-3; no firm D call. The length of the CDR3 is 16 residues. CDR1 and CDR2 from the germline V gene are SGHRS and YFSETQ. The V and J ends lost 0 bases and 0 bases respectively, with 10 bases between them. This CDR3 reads CASSLDRSNSGNTIYF. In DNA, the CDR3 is TGCGCCAGCAGCTTGGATCGGAGCAACTCTGGAAACACCATATATTTT.

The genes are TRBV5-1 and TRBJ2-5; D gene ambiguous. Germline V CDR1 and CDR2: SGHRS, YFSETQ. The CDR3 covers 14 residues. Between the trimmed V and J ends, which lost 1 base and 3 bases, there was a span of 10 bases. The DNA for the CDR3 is TGCGCCAGCAGCTTGATGAGCGAGAAAGAGACCCAGTACTTC. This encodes CASSLMSEKETQYF.